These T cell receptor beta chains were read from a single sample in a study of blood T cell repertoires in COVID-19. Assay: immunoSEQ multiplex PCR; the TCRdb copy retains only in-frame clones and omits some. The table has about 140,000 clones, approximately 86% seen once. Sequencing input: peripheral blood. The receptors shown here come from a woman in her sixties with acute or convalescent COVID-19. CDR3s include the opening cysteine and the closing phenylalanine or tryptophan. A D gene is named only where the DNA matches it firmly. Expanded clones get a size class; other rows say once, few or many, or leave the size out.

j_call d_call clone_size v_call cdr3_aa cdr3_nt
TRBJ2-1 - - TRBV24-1 CATSFGLNYNEQFF TGTGCCACCAGCTTTGGACTGAACTACAATGAGCAGTTCTTC
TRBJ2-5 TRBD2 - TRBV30 CAWSVPIAGGGETQYF TGTGCCTGGAGTGTACCGATAGCGGGGGGTGGGGAGACCCAGTACTTC
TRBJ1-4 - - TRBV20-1 CSASSRVETNEKLFF TGCAGTGCTAGTTCCAGGGTGGAAACTAATGAAAAACTGTTTTTT
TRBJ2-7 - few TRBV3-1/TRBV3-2 CASSQTQGLSLEQYF TGTGCCAGCAGCCAAACCCAGGGGTTGAGTTTGGAGCAGTACTTC
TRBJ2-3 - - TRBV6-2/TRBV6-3 CASSHRAGTSTDTQYF TGTGCCAGCAGTCACCGGGCGGGAACTAGCACAGATACGCAGTATTTT
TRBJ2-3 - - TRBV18 CASSPSGTDTQYF TGTGCCAGCTCACCGAGCGGTACAGATACGCAGTATTTT
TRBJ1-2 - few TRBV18 CASSPSPNYGYTF TGTGCCAGCTCACCCAGTCCTAACTATGGCTACACCTTC
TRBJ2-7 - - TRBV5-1 CASSSTRRGDEQYF TGCGCCAGCAGCTCGACTAGGCGGGGAGACGAGCAGTACTTC
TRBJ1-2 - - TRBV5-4 CASSTPLGTLNYGYTF TGTGCCAGCAGCACGCCTTTAGGGACACTGAACTATGGCTACACCTTC
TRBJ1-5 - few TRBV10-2 CASTQGLGNQPQHF TGCGCCAGTACGCAGGGTTTAGGCAATCAGCCCCAGCATTTT